Below are 17 T cell receptor beta chains sequenced from a single sample in a study of tumor-infiltrating lymphocytes in primary liver carcinoma. Starting from roughly 540 ng of total RNA, TCR beta cDNA was produced with a primer in the constant region. Three rounds of nested multiplex PCR with slightly modified ARM-PCR produced TCR beta libraries. The study ran its first two PCR rounds for roughly 10 cycles each, using TRBV1-TRBV30 forward primers and a C-beta reverse primer. From the multiplex PCR reads, TCRdb called clonotypes with MiXCR, one entry per CDR3 protein. The sample shows around 170,000 distinct CDR3 sequences, about 60% of them seen only once. RNA isolated from unsorted whole blood supplied the blood RNA, with germline DNA also extracted. Sample: peripheral blood. These TCRs come from a man aged 40-49 years with primary liver carcinoma and hepatitis B virus infection.

This clonotype occurred a few times. The gene calls are TRBV12-3 or TRBV12-4 and TRBJ1-5; D is unclear. V was pared by 3 bases and J by 0 bases, with 9 bases between. This CDR3 has 15 amino acids. The CDR3 is CASSFDLYSNQPQHF. The CDR3 DNA reads as TGTGCCAGCAGTTTTGACCTATATAGCAATCAGCCCCAGCATTTT.

This clonotype was counted many times. The rearrangement joins TRBV29-1 to TRBJ2-5; 7 nucleotides line up with TRBD1. J gave up 5 bases and V 7 bases, and 7 bases lay outside the gene matches. The CDR3 is 12 residues long. Germline V gene data show CDR1 as SQVTM and CDR2 as ANQGSEA. CDR3 amino acids: CSGRTGPETQYF. The DNA of the CDR3 is TGCAGCGGCCGGACAGGCCCGGAGACCCAGTACTTC.

About this clonotype itself: Germline and junction disagree at one end, which may indicate a read error. The V gene is TRBV18, the J gene TRBJ2-2; no clear D. CDR1 and CDR2 (germline): KGHSH, LQKENI. The CDR3 covers 15 residues. CDR3 DNA sequence: TGTGACAGCTCACCACCCGGCTTAGGGATTGGGGAGCTGTTTTTT. It codes for CDSSPPGLGIGELFF.

This clonotype was seen more than once but under ten times. A single base separates this from a much larger clone, so it may be a read error. J is TRBJ2-3 and V is TRBV11-1; D is uncertain. The CDR3 runs to 12 residues. Deletions cut 10 bases from V and 0 bases from J, with 8 bases between. Germline V CDR1 and CDR2: SGHAT, FQDESV (reference sequence). CDR3 region: CATNSSTDTQYF. The CDR3 DNA reads TGTGCCACCAATTCTAGCACAGATACGCAGTATTTT.

The gene calls are TRBV29-1 and TRBJ2-7; the match to TRBD1 covers 7 bases. V gave up 3 bases and J gave up 5 bases; unmatched junction bases: 7. The CDR3 loop spans 13 amino acids. The germline gives CDR1 SQVTM, CDR2 ANQGSEA. CDR3 nucleotide sequence: TGCAGCGTTGATTCAGGACAGGCAAACGAGCAGTACTTC. Its protein is CSVDSGQANEQYF.

J is TRBJ2-1 and V is TRBV10-2; TRBD2 matches 8 bases. V lost 6 bases to trimming and J lost 3 bases; unmatched junction nucleotides: 4. In germline, CDR1 is WSHSY, CDR2 SAAADI. This CDR3 is 14 amino acids long. CDR3 amino acids: CASRGLVGYNEQFF. CDR3 sequence (DNA): TGCGCCAGCAGGGGACTAGTGGGCTACAATGAGCAGTTCTTC.

This sequence joins TRBV5-1 and TRBJ2-1, with 12 bases matching TRBD2. The trim removed 1 base at V and 10 bases at J, leaving 12 bases unmatched. This CDR3 has 17 amino acids. Germline lookup yields CDR1 SGHRS and CDR2 YFSETQ. CDR3 amino acids: CASSLKSPSGRAWEQFF. CDR3 bases: TGCGCCAGCAGCTTGAAGAGTCCTAGCGGGAGGGCCTGGGAGCAGTTCTTC.

As to this clonotype: The junction does not match germline at one end; this may be a read error. The V and J genes are TRBV11-1 and TRBJ2-5, with unresolved D. The V gene's germline CDR1 is SGHAT and CDR2 FQDESV (reference sequence). This CDR3 has 12 residues. The CDR3 DNA follows: TGTGCCAACAACTTCGCAGGAGAGACCAAGTACTTC. Translating gives CANNFAGETKYF.

The rearrangement links TRBV5-4 to TRBJ2-5; possibly TRBD1 for D (5 bases). V shed 3 bases and J shed 1 base, with 7 bases lying between them. CDR1 SGHNT and CDR2 YYREEE come from the germline V gene (reference sequence). The CDR3 totals 13 residues. The CDR3 is CASSSTVQETQYF. The CDR3, as DNA: TGTGCCAGCAGCTCGACAGTCCAAGAGACCCAGTACTTC.

The CDR3, as DNA: TGTGCCAGCAGTTCGCGGGAGGGGGGGTACAATGAGCAGTTCTTC. Translation: CASSSREGGYNEQFF. The gene calls are TRBV6-2 or TRBV6-3 and TRBJ2-1; 9 nucleotides line up with TRBD2. V lost 4 bases to trimming and J lost 4 bases; unmatched junction nucleotides: 5. The germline V gene encodes CDR1 MNHEY and CDR2 SVGEGT. This CDR3 has 15 amino acids.

This clonotype was found once. Germline and junction disagree at one end, which may indicate a read error. The CDR3: CAGSPGTDNEQFF. CDR3 coding DNA: TGTGCCGGCAGTCCCGGGACCGACAATGAGCAGTTCTTC. The rearrangement joins TRBV6-4 to TRBJ2-1, with D possibly called TRBD1 or TRBD2 (5 bases each). Per the germline V gene, CDR1 is MRHNA and CDR2 is SNTAGT. CDR3 length: 13 amino acids.

As concerns this clonotype: An end of the junction differs from the germline gene, which may be a read error. The rearrangement links TRBV5-4 to TRBJ2-4; 10 positions match TRBD1. The CDR3 runs to 14 residues. CDR1 SGHNT and CDR2 YYREEE come from the germline V gene (reference sequence). For the CDR3, the DNA is TGTGCCAGCAACTTGGAAGGGACAGGGGACATTCAGTACTTC. Protein sequence: CASNLEGTGDIQYF.

V usage is TRBV12-3 or TRBV12-4 and J usage is TRBJ2-1; 8 bases agree with TRBD1. The CDR3 covers 15 residues. Trimming at V came to 5 bases and at J to 5 bases, leaving 8 bases not matched to a gene. The CDR3 reads CASSPRTGMNNEQFF. The CDR3 DNA is TGTGCCAGCAGTCCCAGGACAGGGATGAACAATGAGCAGTTCTTC.

The chain has TRBV28 and TRBJ2-1; TRBD1 matches at 9 bases. Near its end, the DNA agrees better with TRBJ2-7, so the J call may be wrong. CDR1 and CDR2 from the germline V gene are MDHEN and SYDVKM. This CDR3 is 14 amino acids long. In DNA form, the CDR3 reads TGTGCCAGCAGCTCGACAGGGGGAAAGAATGAGCAGTACTTC. It yields the protein CASSSTGGKNEQYF.

Points on this clonotype: Germline is not matched at one junction end, which may reflect a read error. The chain carries TRBV11-2 and TRBJ2-5; 11 nucleotides agree with TRBD2. From germline, CDR1 is SGHAT and CDR2 FQNNGV. The CDR3 contains 16 residues. The CDR3 region has the DNA TGTGCCAGCAGCCCTGGGACTAGCGGCTTACAAGAGGCCCAGTACTTT. It translates to CASSPGTSGLQEAQYF.

This clonotype has just a few counts. The CDR3 loop is CAGSKRFSGENEQFF. CDR3 DNA sequence: TGTGCCGGCTCTAAGAGGTTTTCAGGTGAGAATGAGCAGTTCTTC. The J gene is TRBJ2-1, the V gene TRBV7-9; D is unresolved. CDR3 length: 15 amino acids. Germline V lookup: CDR1 SEHNR, CDR2 FQNEAQ (reference sequence). Trimming left V 11 bases short and J 7 bases short, with 24 bases between.

This clonotype was found a few times. The chain joins TRBV30 to TRBJ2-3; D is perhaps TRBD1 (5 bases). V gave up 3 bases and J gave up 5 bases, with 9 bases separating them. Germline CDR1 and CDR2: GTSNPN and SVGIG (reference sequence). This CDR3 comprises 12 residues. The CDR3: CAWRGPGDTQYF. In DNA form, the CDR3 reads TGTGCCTGGAGGGGGCCAGGAGATACGCAGTATTTT.